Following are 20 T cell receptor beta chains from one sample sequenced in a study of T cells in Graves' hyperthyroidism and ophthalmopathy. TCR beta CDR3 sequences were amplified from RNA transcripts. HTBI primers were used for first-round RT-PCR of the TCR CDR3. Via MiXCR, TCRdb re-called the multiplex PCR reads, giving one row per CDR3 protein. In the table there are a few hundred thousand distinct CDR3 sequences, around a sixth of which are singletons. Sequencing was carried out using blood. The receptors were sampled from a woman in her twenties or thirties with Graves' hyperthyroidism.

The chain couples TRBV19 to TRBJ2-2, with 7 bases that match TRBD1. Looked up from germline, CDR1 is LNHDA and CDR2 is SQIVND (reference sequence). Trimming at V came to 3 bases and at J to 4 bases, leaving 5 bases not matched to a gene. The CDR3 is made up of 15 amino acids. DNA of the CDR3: TGTGCCAGTAGTATCACAGGGGAAGTCACCGGGGAGCTGTTTTTT. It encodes CASSITGEVTGELFF.

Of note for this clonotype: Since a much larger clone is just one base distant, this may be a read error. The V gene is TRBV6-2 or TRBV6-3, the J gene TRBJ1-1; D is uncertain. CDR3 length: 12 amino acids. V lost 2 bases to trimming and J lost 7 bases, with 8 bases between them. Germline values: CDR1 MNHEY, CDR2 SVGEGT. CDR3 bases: TGTGCCAGCAGTTACCTGGACGGTGAAGCTTTCTTT. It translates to CASSYLDGEAFF.

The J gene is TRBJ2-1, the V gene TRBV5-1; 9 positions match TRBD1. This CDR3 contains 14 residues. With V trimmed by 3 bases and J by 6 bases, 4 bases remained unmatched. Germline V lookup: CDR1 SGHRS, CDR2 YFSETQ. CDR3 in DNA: TGCGCCAGCAGCTCCGGGACAGGGAGCAATGAGCAGTTCTTC. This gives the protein CASSSGTGSNEQFF. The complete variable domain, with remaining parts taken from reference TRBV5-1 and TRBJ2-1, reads KAGVTQTPRYLIKTRGQQVTLSCSPISGHRSVSWYQQTPGQGLQFLFEYFSETQRNKGNFPGRFSGRQFSNSRSEMNVSTLELGDSALYLCASSSGTGSNEQFFGPGTRLTVL.

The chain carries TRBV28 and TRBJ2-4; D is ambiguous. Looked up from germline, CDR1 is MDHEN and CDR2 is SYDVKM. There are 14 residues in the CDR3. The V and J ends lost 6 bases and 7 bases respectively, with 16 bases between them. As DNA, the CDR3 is TGTGCCAGCAGGCCTCGATTGCCTTGGAACATTCAGTACTTC. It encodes CASRPRLPWNIQYF.

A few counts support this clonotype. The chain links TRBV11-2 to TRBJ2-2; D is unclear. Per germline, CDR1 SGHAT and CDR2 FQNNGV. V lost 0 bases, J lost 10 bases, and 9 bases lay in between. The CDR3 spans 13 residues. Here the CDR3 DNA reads TGTGCCAGCAGCTTAGATCTGGGATTGGAGCTGTTTTTT. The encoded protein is CASSLDLGLELFF.

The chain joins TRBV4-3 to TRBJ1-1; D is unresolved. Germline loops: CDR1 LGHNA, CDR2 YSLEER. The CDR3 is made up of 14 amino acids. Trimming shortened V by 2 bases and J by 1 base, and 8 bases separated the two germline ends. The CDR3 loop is CASSQTDGNTEAFF. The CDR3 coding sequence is TGCGCCAGCAGCCAAACGGACGGGAACACTGAAGCTTTCTTT.

The CDR3 bases are TGCGCCAGCAGGGGACTGTCGAACACCGGGGAGCTGTTTTTT. Protein product: CASRGLSNTGELFF. V gene TRBV5-1 combines with J gene TRBJ2-2; D possibly corresponds to TRBD2 (6 bases). The CDR3 sequence is 14 residues long. In germline, CDR1 is SGHRS, CDR2 YFSETQ. Trimming stripped 5 bases from V and 0 bases from J, with 8 bases between. Full variable domain (rest looked up from reference TRBV5-1 and TRBJ2-2): KAGVTQTPRYLIKTRGQQVTLSCSPISGHRSVSWYQQTPGQGLQFLFEYFSETQRNKGNFPGRFSGRQFSNSRSEMNVSTLELGDSALYLCASRGLSNTGELFFGEGSRLTVL.

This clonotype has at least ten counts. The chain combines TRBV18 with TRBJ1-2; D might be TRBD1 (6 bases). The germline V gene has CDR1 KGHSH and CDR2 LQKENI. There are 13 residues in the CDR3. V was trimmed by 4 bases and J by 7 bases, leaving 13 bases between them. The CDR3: CASSRGGASGYTF. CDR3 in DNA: TGTGCCAGCTCACGTGGGGGCGCCTCTGGCTACACCTTC.

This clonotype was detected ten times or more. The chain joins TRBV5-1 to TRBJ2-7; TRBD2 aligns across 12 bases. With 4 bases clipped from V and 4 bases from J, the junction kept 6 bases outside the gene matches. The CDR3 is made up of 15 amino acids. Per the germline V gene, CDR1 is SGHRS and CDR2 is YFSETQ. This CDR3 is CASSDLAGGIYEQYF. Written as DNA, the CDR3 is TGCGCCAGCAGCGATCTAGCGGGAGGGATTTACGAGCAGTACTTC.

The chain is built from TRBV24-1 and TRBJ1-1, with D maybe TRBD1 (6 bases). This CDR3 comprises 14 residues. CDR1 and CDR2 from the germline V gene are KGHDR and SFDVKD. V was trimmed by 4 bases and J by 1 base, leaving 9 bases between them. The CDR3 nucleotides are TGTGCCACCAGTGAAGAAGGGGGGAACACTGAAGCTTTCTTT. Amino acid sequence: CATSEEGGNTEAFF.

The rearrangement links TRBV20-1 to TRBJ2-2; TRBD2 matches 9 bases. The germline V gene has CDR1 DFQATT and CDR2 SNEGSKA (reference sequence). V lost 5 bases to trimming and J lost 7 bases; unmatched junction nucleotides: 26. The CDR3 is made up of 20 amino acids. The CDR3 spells CSALHPNKGREGLGDGELFF. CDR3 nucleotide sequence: TGCAGTGCTCTACACCCCAATAAGGGGCGGGAGGGCCTCGGGGACGGGGAGCTGTTTTTT.

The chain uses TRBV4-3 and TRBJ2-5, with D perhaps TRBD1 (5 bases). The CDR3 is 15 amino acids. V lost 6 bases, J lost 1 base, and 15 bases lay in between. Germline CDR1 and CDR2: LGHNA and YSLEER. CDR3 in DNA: TGCGCCAGCAGTAGAAGTCAGGGCGGCCAAGAGACCCAGTACTTC. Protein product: CASSRSQGGQETQYF.

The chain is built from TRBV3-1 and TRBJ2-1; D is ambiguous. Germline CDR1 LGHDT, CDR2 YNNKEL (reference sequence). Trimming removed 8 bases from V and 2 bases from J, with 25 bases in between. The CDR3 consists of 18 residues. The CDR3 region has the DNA TGTGCCAGCGAACGGGCCCGGGTTGGCCTGTTGACCTACAATGAGCAGTTCTTC. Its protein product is CASERARVGLLTYNEQFF.

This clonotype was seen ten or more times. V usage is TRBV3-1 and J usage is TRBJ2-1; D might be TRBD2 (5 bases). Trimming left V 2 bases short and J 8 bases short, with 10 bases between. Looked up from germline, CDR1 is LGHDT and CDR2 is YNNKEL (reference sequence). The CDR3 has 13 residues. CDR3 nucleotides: TGTGCCAGCAGCCAACCGGCTAGCTATGAGCAGTTCTTC. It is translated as CASSQPASYEQFF.

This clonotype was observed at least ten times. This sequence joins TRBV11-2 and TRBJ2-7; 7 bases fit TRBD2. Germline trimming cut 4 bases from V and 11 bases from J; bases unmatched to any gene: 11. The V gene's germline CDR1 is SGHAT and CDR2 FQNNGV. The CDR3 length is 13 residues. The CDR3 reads CASSWGGERGEYF. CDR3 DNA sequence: TGTGCCAGCAGCTGGGGGGGTGAAAGGGGAGAGTACTTC.

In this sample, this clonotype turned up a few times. The CDR3: CASSQDQGTGNTIYF. In nucleotides, the CDR3 is TGCGCCAGCAGCCAAGATCAGGGCACTGGAAACACCATATATTTT. This rearrangement joins TRBV4-1 to TRBJ1-3, with TRBD1 as a possible D gene (5 bases). From germline, CDR1 is MGHRA and CDR2 YSYEKL. V was pared by 0 bases and J by 2 bases, with 8 bases between. The CDR3 contains 15 residues.

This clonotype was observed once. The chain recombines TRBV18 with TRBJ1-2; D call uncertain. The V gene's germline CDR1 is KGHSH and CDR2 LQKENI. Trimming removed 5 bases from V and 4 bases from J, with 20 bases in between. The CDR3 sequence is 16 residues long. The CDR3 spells CASSNDLAATGYGYTF. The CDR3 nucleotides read TGTGCCAGCTCAAACGATCTGGCTGCTACTGGCTATGGCTACACCTTC. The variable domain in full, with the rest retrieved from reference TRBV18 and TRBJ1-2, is NAGVMQNPRHLVRRRGQEARLRCSPMKGHSHVYWYRQLPEEGLKFMVYLQKENIIDESGMPKERFSAEFPKEGPSILRIQQVVRGDSAAYFCASSNDLAATGYGYTFGSGTRLTVV.

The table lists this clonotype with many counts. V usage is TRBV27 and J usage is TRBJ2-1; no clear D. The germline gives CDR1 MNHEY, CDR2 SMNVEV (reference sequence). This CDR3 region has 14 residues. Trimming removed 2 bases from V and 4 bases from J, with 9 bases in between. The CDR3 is CASSLRVGYNEQFF. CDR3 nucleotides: TGTGCCAGCAGTTTAAGAGTGGGTTACAATGAGCAGTTCTTC.

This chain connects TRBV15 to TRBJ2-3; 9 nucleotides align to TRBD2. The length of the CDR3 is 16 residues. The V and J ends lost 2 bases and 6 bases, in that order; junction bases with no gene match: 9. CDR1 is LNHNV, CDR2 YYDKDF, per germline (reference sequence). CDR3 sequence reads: CATSRTAGTSRDTQYF. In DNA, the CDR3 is TGTGCCACCAGCAGAACGGCCGGGACTAGCAGGGATACGCAGTATTTT.

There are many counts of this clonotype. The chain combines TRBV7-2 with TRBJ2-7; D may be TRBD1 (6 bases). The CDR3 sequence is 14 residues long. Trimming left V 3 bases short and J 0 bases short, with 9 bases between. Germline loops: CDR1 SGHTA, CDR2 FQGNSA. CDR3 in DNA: TGTGCCAGCAGCTTCCAGGGGAGCTCCTACGAGCAGTACTTC. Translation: CASSFQGSSYEQYF.